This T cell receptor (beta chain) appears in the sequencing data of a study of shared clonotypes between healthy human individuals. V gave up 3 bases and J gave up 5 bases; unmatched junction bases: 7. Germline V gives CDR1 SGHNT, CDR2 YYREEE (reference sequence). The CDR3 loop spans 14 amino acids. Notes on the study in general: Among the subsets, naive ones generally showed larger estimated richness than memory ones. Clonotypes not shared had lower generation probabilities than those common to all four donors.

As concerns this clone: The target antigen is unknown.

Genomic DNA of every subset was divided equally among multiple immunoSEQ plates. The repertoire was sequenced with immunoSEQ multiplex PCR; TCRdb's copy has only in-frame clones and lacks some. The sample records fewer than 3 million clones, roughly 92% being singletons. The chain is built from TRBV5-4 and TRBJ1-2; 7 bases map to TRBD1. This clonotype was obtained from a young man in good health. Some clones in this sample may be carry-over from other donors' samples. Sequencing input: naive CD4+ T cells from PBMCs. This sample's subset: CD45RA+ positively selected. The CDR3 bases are TGTGCCAGCAGCTACGGACAGGCCCCTTATGGCTACACCTTC. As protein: CASSYGQAPYGYTF.